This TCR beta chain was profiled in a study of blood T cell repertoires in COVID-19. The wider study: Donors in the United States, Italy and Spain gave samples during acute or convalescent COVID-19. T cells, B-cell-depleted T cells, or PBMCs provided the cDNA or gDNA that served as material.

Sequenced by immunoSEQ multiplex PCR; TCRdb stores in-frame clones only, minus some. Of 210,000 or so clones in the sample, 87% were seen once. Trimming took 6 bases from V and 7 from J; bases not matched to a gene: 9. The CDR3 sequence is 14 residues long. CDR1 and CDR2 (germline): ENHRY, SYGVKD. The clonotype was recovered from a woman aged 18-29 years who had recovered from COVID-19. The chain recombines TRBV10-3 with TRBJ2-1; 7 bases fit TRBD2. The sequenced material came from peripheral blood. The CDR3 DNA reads TGTGCCATCAGGACGGGGGGAGGATGGAATGAGCAGTTCTTC. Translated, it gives CAIRTGGGWNEQFF.